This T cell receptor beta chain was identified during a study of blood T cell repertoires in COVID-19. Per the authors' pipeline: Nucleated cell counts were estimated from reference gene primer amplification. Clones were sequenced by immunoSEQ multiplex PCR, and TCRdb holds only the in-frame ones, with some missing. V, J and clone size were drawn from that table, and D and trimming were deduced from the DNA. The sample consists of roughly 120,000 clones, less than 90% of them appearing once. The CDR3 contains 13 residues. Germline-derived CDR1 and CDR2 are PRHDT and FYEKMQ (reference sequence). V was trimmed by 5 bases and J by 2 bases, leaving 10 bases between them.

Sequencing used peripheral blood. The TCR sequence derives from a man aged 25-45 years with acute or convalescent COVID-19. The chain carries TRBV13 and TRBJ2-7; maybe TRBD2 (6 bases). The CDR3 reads CASSPRLAYEQYF. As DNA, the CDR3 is TGTGCCAGCAGCCCCCGACTAGCCTACGAGCAGTACTTC.